The 2 T cell receptor beta chains below all came from one sample that was sequenced in a study of T cell responses to AZD1222 COVID-19 vaccine. Repertoires were generated with immunoSEQ multiplex PCR, while TCRdb's copy carries only in-frame clones and drops some. In the table there are approximately 90,000 clones, 90% of which are singletons. The sample here was peripheral blood, taken on day 0 of AZD1222 vaccination. The origin of the receptors is an adult in good health.

The rearrangement links TRBV4-1 to TRBJ1-6; D not resolved. V dropped 4 bases and J dropped 5 bases, with 6 bases sitting between them. CDR3 size: 13 residues. The germline V gene encodes CDR1 MGHRA and CDR2 YSYEKL. The chain's CDR3 is CASSPANNSPLHF. DNA of the CDR3: TGCGCCAGCAGCCCCGCAAATAATTCACCCCTCCACTTT.

The CDR3 sequence is CASSLAIGTINQPQHF. The CDR3 nucleotides read TGTGCCAGCAGCTTAGCTATTGGGACAATCAATCAGCCCCAGCATTTT. The gene calls are TRBV7-9 and TRBJ1-5; weak D call: TRBD1 (6 bases). The V end was cut by 0 bases, the J end by 3 bases, with 12 bases between. This CDR3 comprises 16 residues. CDR1 SEHNR and CDR2 FQNEAQ come from the germline V gene (reference sequence).